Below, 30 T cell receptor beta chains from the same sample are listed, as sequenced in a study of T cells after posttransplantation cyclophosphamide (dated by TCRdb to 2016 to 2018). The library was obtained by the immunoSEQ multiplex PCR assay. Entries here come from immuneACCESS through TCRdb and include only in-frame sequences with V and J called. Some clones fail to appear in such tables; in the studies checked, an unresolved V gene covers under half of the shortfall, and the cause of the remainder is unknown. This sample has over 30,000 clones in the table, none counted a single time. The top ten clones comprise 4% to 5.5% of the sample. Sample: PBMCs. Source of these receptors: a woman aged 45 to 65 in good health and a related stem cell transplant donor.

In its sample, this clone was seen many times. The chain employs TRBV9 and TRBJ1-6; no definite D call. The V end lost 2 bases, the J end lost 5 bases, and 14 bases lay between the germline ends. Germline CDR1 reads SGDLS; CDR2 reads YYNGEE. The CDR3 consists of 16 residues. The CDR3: CASSVGGRLDNSPLHF. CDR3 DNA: TGTGCCAGCAGCGTGGGAGGCAGGCTCGATAATTCACCCCTCCACTTT.

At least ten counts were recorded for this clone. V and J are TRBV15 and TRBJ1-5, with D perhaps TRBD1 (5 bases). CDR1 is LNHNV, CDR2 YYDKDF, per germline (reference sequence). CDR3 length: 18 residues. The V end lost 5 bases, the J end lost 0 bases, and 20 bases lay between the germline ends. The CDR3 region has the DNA TGTGCCACCAGCGGGAAAACCATCCGACAGCATAGCAATCAGCCCCAGCATTTT. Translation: CATSGKTIRQHSNQPQHF.

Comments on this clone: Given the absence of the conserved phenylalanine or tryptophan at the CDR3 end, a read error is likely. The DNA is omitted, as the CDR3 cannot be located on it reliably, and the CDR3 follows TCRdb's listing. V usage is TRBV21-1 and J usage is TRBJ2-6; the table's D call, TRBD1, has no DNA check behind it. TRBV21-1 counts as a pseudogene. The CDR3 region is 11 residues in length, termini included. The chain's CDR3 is CASSCICTKNR.

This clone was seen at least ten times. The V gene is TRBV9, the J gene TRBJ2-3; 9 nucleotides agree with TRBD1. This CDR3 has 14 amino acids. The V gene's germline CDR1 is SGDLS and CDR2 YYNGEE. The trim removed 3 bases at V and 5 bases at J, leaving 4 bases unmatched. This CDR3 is CASSDRDREDTQYF. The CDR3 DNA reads TGTGCCAGCAGCGACCGGGACAGGGAAGATACGCAGTATTTT.

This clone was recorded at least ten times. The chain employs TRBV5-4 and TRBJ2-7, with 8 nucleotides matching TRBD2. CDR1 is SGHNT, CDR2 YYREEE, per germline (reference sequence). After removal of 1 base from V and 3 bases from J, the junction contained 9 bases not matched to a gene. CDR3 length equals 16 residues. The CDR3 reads CASSLPLAGTNYEQYF. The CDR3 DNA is TGTGCCAGCAGCTTGCCCCTAGCGGGCACTAACTACGAGCAGTACTTC.

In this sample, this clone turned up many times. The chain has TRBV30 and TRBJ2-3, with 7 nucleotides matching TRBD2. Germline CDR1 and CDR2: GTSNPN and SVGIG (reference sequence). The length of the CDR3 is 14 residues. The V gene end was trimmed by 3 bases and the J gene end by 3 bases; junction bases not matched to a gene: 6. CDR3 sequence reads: CAWRESAGTDTQYF. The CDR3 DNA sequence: TGTGCCTGGAGAGAGTCAGCGGGGACAGATACGCAGTATTTT.

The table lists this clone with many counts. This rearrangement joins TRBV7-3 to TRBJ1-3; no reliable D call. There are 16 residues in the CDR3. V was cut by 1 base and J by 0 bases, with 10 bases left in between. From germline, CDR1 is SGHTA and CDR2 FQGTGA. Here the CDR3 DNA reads TGTGCCAGCAGCTTAAGTAACAGCGGCTCTGGAAACACCATATATTTT. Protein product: CASSLSNSGSGNTIYF.

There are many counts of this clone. In nucleotides, the CDR3 is TGCGCCAGCAGCCAAAAGGGGGATTTCAGCTCTGGAAACACCATATATTTT. Translating gives CASSQKGDFSSGNTIYF. The rearrangement links TRBV4-1 to TRBJ1-3, with D perhaps matching TRBD1 (6 bases). V was pared by 2 bases and J by 0 bases, with 14 bases between. Germline V lookup: CDR1 MGHRA, CDR2 YSYEKL. CDR3 length: 17 amino acids.

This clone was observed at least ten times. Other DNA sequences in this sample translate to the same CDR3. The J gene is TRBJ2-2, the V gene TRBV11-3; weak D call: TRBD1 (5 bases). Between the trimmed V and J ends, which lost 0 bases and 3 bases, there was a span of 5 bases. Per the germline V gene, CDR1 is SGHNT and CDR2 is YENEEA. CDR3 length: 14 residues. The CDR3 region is CASSLEGDTGELFF. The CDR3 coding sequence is TGTGCCAGCAGCTTAGAAGGGGACACCGGGGAGCTGTTTTTT.

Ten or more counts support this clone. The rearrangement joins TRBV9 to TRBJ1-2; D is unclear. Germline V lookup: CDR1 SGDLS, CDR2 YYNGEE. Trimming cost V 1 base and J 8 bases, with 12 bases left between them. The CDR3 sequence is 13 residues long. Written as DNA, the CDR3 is TGTGCCAGCAGCGTAATCCCCCCCGCGGGCTACACCTTC. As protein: CASSVIPPAGYTF.

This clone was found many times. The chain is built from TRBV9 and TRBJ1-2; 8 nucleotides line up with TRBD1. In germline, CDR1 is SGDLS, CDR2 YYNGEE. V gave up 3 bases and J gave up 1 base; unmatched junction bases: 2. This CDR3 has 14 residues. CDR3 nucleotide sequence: TGTGCCAGCAGCGCCACAGGGGGTAACTATGGCTACACCTTC. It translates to CASSATGGNYGYTF. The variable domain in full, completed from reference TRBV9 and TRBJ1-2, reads DSGVTQTPKHLITATGQRVTLRCSPRSGDLSVYWYQQSLDQGLQFLIQYYNGEERAKGNILERFSAQQFPDLHSELNLSSLELGDSALYFCASSATGGNYGYTFGSGTRLTVV.

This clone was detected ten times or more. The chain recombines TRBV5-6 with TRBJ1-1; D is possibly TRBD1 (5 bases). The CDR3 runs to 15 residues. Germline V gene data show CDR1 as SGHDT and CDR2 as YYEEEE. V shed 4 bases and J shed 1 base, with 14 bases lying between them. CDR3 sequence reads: CASSPVGQGNTEAFF. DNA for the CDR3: TGTGCCAGCAGCCCTGTGGGGCAGGGGAACACTGAAGCTTTCTTT.

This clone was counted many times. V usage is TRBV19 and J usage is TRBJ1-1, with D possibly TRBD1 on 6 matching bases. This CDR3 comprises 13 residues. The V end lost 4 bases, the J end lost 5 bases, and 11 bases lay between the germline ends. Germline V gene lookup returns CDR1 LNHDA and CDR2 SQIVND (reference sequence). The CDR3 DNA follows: TGTGCCAGTAGTACCCAGGGGCGAACTGAAGCTTTCTTT. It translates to CASSTQGRTEAFF.

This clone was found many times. The CDR3 spells CASSHRWTGNLQSPLHF. Here the CDR3 DNA reads TGTGCCAGCAGCCACAGATGGACAGGGAATTTGCAATCACCCCTCCACTTT. V gene TRBV27 combines with J gene TRBJ1-6, with 8 bases matching TRBD1. The V gene end was trimmed by 6 bases and the J gene end by 10 bases; junction bases not matched to a gene: 17. CDR1 and CDR2 (germline): MNHEY, SMNVEV (reference sequence). This CDR3 has 17 residues.

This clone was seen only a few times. The CDR3 is CASSVAGGLAGYNEQFF. In nucleotides, the CDR3 is TGTGCCAGCAGCGTAGCTGGAGGACTAGCGGGGTACAATGAGCAGTTCTTC. V and J are TRBV9 and TRBJ2-1; 12 bases agree with TRBD2. Germline trimming cut 0 bases from V and 4 bases from J; bases unmatched to any gene: 5. Germline CDR1 reads SGDLS; CDR2 reads YYNGEE. The CDR3 has 17 amino acids.

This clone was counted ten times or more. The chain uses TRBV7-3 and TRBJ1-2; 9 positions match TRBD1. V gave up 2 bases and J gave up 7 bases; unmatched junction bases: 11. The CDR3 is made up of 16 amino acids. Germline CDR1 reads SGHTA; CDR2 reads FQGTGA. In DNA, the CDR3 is TGTGCCAGCAGCTTATCTACGGGACAGGGAATGGGTGGCTACACCTTC. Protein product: CASSLSTGQGMGGYTF.

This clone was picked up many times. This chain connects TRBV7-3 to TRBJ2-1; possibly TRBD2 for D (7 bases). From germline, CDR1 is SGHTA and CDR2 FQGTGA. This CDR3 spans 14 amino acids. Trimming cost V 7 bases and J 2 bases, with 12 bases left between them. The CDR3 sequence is CASMRGGAYNEQFF. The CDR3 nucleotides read TGTGCCAGCATGAGAGGGGGGGCCTACAATGAGCAGTTCTTC.

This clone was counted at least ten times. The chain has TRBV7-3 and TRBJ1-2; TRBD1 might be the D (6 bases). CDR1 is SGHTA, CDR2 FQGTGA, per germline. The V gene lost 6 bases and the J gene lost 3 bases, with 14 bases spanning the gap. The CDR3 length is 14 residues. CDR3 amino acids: CASRPGGADYGYTF. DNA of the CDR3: TGTGCCAGCAGACCGGGGGGGGCTGACTATGGCTACACCTTC. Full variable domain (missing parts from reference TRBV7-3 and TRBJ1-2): GAGVSQTPSNKVTEKGKYVELRCDPISGHTALYWYRQSLGQGPEFLIYFQGTGAADDSGLPNDRFFAVRPEGSVSTLKIQRTERGDSAVYLCASRPGGADYGYTFGSGTRLTVV.

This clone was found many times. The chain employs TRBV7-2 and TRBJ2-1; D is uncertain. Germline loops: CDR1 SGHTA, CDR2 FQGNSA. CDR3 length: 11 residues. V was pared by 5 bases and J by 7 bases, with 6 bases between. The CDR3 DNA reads TGTGCCAGCAGCCAGTCGAATGAGCAGTTCTTC. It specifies CASSQSNEQFF.

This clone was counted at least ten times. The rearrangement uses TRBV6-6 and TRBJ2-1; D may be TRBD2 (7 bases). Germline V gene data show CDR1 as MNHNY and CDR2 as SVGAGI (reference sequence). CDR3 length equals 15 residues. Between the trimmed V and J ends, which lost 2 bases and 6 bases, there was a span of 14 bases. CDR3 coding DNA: TGTGCCAGCAGTTACGAGGTGGGGGGGCTCAATGAGCAGTTCTTC. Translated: CASSYEVGGLNEQFF.

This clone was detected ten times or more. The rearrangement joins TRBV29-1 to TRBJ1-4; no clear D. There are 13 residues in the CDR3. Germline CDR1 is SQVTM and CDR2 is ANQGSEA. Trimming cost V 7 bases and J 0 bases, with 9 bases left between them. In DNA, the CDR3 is TGCAGCGCTAACACAGCAACTAATGAAAAACTGTTTTTT. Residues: CSANTATNEKLFF. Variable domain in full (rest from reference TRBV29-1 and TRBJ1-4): SAVISQKPSRDICQRGTSLTIQCQVDSQVTMMFWYRQQPGQSLTLIATANQGSEATYESGFVIDKFPISRPNLTFSTLTVSNMSPEDSSIYLCSANTATNEKLFFGSGTQLSVL.

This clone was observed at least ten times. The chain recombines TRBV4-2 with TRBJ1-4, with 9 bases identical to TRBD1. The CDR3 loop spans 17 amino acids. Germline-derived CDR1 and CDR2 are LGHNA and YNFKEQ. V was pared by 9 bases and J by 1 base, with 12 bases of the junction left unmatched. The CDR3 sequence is CASRGGGTGKTNEKLFF. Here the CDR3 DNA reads TGTGCCAGTCGAGGAGGGGGGACAGGGAAAACTAATGAAAAACTGTTTTTT.

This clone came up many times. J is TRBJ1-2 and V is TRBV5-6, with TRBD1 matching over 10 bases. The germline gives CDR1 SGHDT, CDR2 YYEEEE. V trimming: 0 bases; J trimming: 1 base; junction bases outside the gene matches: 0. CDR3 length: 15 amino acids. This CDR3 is CASSLGTGGNYGYTF. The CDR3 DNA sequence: TGTGCCAGCAGCTTGGGGACAGGGGGTAACTATGGCTACACCTTC.

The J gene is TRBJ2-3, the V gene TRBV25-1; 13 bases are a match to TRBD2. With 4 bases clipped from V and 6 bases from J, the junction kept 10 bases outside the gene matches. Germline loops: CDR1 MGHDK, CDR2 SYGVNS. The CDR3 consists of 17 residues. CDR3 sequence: CASSAYPGLAGSDTQYF. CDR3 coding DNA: TGTGCCAGCAGTGCCTACCCGGGACTAGCGGGGTCGGATACGCAGTATTTT.

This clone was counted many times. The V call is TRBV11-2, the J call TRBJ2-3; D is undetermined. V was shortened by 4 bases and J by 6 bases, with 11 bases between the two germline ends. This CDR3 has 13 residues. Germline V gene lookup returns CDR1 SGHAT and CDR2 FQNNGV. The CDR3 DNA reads TGTGCCAGCAGCTCGACCTGGGCGGATACGCAGTATTTT. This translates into CASSSTWADTQYF.

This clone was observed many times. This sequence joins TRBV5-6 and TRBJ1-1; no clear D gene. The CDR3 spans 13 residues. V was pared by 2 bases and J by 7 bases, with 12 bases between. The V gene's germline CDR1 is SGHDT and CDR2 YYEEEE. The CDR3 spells CASSFGPSNEAFF. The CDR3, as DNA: TGTGCCAGCAGCTTTGGGCCGTCCAATGAAGCTTTCTTT.

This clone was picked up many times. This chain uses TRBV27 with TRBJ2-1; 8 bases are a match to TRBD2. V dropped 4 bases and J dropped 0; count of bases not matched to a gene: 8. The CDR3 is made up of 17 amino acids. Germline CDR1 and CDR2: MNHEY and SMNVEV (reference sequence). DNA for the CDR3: TGTGCCAGCAGTTCGGCGAGCGGGGGCCACTCCTACAATGAGCAGTTCTTC. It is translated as CASSSASGGHSYNEQFF.

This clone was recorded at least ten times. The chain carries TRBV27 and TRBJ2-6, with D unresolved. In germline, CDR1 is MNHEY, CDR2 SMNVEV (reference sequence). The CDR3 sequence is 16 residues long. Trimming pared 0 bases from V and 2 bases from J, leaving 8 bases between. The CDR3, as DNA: TGTGCCAGCAGTTTATCTCGTGGGCCTGGGGCCAACGTCCTGACTTTC. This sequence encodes CASSLSRGPGANVLTF. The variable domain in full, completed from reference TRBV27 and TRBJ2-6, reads EAQVTQNPRYLITVTGKKLTVTCSQNMNHEYMSWYRQDPGLGLRQIYYSMNVEVTDKGDVPEGYKVSRKEKRNFPLILESPSPNQTSLYFCASSLSRGPGANVLTFGAGSRLTVL.

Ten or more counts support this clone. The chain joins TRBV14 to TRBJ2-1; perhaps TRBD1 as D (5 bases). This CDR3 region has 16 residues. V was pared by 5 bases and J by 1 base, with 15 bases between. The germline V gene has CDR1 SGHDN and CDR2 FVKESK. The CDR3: CASSSYQGYSYNEQFF. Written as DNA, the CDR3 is TGTGCCAGCAGCTCATACCAGGGTTATTCCTACAATGAGCAGTTCTTC.

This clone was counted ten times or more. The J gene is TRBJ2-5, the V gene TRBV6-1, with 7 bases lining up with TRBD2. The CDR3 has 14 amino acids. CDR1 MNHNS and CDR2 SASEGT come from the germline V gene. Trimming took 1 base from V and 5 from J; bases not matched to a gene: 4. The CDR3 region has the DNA TGTGCCAGCAGTGAAGGCGGGGGACGGGAGACCCAGTACTTC. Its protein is CASSEGGGRETQYF.